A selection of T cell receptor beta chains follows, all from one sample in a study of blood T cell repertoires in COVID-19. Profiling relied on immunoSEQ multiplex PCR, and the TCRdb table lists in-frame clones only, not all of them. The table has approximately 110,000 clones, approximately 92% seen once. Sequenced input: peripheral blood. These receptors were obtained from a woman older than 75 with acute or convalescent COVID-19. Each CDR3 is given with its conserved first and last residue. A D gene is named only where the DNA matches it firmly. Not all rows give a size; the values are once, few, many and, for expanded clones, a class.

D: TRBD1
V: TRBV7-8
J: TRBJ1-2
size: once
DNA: TGTGCCAGCAGCTCCGGGACAGCTTCTGGCTACACCTTC
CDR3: CASSSGTASGYTF

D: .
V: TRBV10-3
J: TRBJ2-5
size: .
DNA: TGTGCCATCCAAAAAGGGGGACAAGAGACCCAGTACTTC
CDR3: CAIQKGGQETQYF

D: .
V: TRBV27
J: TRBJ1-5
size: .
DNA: TGTGCCAGCAGTCCCGCGGTCAGCAATCAGCCCCAGCATTTT
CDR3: CASSPAVSNQPQHF

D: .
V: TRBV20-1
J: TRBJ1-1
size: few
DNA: TGCAGTGCTAGCTCTAACACTGAAGCTTTCTTT
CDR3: CSASSNTEAFF

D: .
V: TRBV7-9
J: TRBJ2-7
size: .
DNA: TGTGCCAGCAGCACCACATACGAGCAGTACTTC
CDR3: CASSTTYEQYF

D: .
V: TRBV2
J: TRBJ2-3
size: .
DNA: TGTGCCAGCAGTCCAACAGGGTTAGGAACAGATACGCAGTATTTT
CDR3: CASSPTGLGTDTQYF

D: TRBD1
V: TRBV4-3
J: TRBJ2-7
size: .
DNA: TGCGCCAGCAGCCAATGGACAGGACACTACGAGCAGTACTTC
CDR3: CASSQWTGHYEQYF

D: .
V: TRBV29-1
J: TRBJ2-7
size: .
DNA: TGCAGCGTTGACTCGGGGGGCGGGGAGCAGTACTTC
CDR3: CSVDSGGGEQYF

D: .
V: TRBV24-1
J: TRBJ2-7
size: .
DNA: TGTGCCACCAGTGTCACCGGGACACGCTCCTACGAGCAGTACTTC
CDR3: CATSVTGTRSYEQYF

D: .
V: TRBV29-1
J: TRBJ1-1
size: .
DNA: TGCAGCGTTGAAGGAATCCCTAGTCGGGACACTGAAGCTTTCTTT
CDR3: CSVEGIPSRDTEAFF

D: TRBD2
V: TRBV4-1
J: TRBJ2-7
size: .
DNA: TGCGCCAGCAGCCAGCTGGGGAGGGGATACGAGCAGTACTTC
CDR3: CASSQLGRGYEQYF

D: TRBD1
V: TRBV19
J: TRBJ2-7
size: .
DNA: TGTGCCAGTAAAAGACAGGGGGCCGGGTACGAGCAGTACTTC
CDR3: CASKRQGAGYEQYF

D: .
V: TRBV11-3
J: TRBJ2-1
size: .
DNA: TGTGCCAGCAGCCCGACGTCGGACAATACAATGAAGCAGTTCTTC
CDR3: CASSPTSDNTMKQFF

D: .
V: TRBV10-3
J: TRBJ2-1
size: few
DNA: TGTGCCATCAAGGGGCAGGAATCCTACAATGAGCAGTTCTTC
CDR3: CAIKGQESYNEQFF

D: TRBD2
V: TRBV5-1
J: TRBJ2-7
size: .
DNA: TGCGCCAGCAGCAACGGACTAGCCGCGGAGCAGTACTTC
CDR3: CASSNGLAAEQYF

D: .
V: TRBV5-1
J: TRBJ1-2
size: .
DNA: TGCGCCAGCAGCTTGGGATCAGGGTACTATGGCTACACCTTC
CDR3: CASSLGSGYYGYTF

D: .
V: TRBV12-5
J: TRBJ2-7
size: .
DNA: TGTGCTAGTGGTTTGGGGGGCGTAAGAATACCCTACGAGCAGTACTTC
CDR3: CASGLGGVRIPYEQYF

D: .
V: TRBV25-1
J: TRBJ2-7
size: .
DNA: TGTGCCAGCAGTGAATCGACTTGGAGTCACGAGCAGTACTTC
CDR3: CASSESTWSHEQYF

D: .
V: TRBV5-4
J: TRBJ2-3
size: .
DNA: TGTGCCAGCAGGACAGGCCCTAGCACAGATACGCAGTATTTT
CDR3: CASRTGPSTDTQYF

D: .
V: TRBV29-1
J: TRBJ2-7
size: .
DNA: TGCAGCGTTACGCTGATGAGCTCCTACGAGCAGTACTTC
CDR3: CSVTLMSSYEQYF

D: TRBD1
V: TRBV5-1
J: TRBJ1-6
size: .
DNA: TGCGCCAGCAGCCAAAGAGGGGCAGGGGGAAATTCACCCCTCCACTTT
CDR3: CASSQRGAGGNSPLHF

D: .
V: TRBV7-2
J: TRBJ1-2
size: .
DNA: TGTGCCAGCAGCTTAGCCTCAGGGAACTATGGCTACACCTTC
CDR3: CASSLASGNYGYTF

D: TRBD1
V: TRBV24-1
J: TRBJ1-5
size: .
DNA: TGTGCCACCAGGGGGTCAGGGGGGAACAATCAGCCCCAGCATTTT
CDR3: CATRGSGGNNQPQHF

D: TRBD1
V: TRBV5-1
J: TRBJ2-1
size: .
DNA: TGCGCCAGCAGCCTCCGGACAGGCGGCAATGAGCAGTTCTTC
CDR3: CASSLRTGGNEQFF

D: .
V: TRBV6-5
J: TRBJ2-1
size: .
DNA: TGTGCCAGCAACCCGACAGTACCCTCCTACAATGAGCAGTTCTTC
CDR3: CASNPTVPSYNEQFF

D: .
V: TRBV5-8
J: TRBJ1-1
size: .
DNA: TGTGCCAGCAGCTTGCAACAGAACCATGAAGCTTTCTTT
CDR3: CASSLQQNHEAFF

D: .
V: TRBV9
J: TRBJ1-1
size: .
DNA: TGTGCCAGCAGCGCCACCGACAGGTTGAACACTGAAGCTTTCTTT
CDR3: CASSATDRLNTEAFF

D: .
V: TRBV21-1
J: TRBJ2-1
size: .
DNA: TGTGCCAGCAGTTTCCGGGACAGGGATGTTAGCGGGGGGGCGAATGAGCAGTTCTTC
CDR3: CASSFRDRDVSGGANEQFF

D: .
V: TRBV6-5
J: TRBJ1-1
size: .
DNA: TGTGCCAGCAGCCGACAGATGAACACTGAAGCTTTCTTT
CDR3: CASSRQMNTEAFF

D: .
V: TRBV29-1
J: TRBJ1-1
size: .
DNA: TGCAGCGTTTTGGTCCTACTTTCAAATGAAGCTTTCTTT
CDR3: CSVLVLLSNEAFF

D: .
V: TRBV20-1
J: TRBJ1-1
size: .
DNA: TGCAGTGCCCAGAAACCGTATGAAGCTTTCTTT
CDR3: CSAQKPYEAFF

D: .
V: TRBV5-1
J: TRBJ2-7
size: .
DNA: TGCGCCAGCAGCTTGGGTACCGACAGTTACTCCTACGAGCAGTACTTC
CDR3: CASSLGTDSYSYEQYF

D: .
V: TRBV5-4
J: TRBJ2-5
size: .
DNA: TGTGCCAGCAGCTTGAGCTCGGGGGTCCAAGAGACCCAGTACTTC
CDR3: CASSLSSGVQETQYF

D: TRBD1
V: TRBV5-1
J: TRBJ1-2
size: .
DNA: TGCGCCAGCAGCTTGGGAGGGACAGTGAGGCAACCTAACTATGGCTACACCTTC
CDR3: CASSLGGTVRQPNYGYTF

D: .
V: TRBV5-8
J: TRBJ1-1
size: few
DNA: TGTGCCAGCAGCCCCGGCCAACTTGGAGGAGCTTTCTTT
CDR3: CASSPGQLGGAFF

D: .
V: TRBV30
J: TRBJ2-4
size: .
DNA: TGTGCCTGGAGTGTACCGGTTCCGGTGGCCAAAAACATTCAGTACTTC
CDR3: CAWSVPVPVAKNIQYF

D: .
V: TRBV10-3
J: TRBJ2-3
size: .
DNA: TGTGCCATCAGTCCTAGCGTTGGAAACACAGATACGCAGTATTTT
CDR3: CAISPSVGNTDTQYF

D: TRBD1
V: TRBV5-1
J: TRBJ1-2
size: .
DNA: TGCGCCAGCGGACAACCGGGACAGGGCTATGGCTACACCTTC
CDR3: CASGQPGQGYGYTF

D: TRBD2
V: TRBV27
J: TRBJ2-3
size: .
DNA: TGTGCCAGCCGGGGATGGGGGGGAAACACAGATACGCAGTATTTT
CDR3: CASRGWGGNTDTQYF

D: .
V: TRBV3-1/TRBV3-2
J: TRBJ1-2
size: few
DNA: TGTGCCAGCAGCCAAGGCCCGGGTGGCTACACCTTC
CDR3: CASSQGPGGYTF

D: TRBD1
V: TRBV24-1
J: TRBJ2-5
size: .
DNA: TGTGCCACCAGTGGCGAGGGACAGGGGGAGACCCAGTACTTC
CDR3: CATSGEGQGETQYF

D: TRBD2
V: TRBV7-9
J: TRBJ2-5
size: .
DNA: TGTGCCAGCAGCTTCGGCGGGGGGGCCAGGGAGACCCAGTACTTC
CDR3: CASSFGGGARETQYF

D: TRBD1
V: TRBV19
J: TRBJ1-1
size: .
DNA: TGTGCCAGTAAGCCGGACAGGGCGAACACTGAAGCTTTCTTT
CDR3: CASKPDRANTEAFF

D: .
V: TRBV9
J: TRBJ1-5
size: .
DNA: TGTGCCAGCAGCGGAATTAGCGGCTCAGATAGCAATCAGCCCCAGCATTTT
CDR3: CASSGISGSDSNQPQHF

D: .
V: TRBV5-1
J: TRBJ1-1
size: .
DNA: TGCGCCAGCAGCTTGGCCGAGTTGGGCCAGGGGAACACTGAAGCTTTCTTT
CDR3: CASSLAELGQGNTEAFF

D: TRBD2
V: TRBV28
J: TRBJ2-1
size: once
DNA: TGTGCCAGCACCCCGGTAGGCGGGGGGGCGTCCAACTACAATGAGCAGTTCTTC
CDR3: CASTPVGGGASNYNEQFF

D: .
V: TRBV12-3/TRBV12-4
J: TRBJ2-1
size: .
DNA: TGTGCCAGCAGTTTCCTTAATGAGCAGTTCTTC
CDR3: CASSFLNEQFF

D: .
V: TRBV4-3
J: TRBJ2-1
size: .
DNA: TGCGCCAGCAGCCCCAAGATCTACGTACCTGAGCAGTTCTTC
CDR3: CASSPKIYVPEQFF

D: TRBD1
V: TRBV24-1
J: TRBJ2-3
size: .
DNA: TGTGCCACCTCTTATGGACAGGGCTCCGATACGCAGTATTTT
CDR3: CATSYGQGSDTQYF

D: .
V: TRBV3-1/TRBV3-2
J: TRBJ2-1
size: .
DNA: TGTGCCAGCAGCCAAGCCCAGGGTGGATACAATGAGCAGTTCTTC
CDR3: CASSQAQGGYNEQFF